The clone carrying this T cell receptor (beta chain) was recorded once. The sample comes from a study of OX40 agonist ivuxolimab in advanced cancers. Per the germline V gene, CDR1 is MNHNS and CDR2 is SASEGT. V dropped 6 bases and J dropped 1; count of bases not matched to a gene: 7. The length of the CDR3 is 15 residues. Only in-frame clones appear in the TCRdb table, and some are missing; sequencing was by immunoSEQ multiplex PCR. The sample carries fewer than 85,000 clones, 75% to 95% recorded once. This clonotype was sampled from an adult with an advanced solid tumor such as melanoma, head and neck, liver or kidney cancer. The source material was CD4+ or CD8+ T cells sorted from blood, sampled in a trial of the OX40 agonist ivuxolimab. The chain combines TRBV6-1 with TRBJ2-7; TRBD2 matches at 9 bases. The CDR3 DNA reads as TGTGCCAGCAGGGTAGCGGGAGTGGGTTCCTACGAGCAGTACTTC. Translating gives CASRVAGVGSYEQYF.